At least ten counts were recorded for the clone carrying this T cell receptor beta chain. Antigen specificity is unknown. Germline trimming cut 3 bases from V and 4 bases from J; bases unmatched to any gene: 9. Germline V CDR1 and CDR2: MGHRA, YSYEKL. This CDR3 has 16 amino acids. Libraries used 2 million unsorted PBMCs kept frozen in RNAlater. These data originate in a study of neurological immune-mediated disorders. General study findings and limits: The absence of any CDR3 amino acid sequence shared by expanded clones across subjects suggests that repertoires were private in all groups.

Using its own MiXCR run on the 5' RACE reads, TCRdb lists one record per CDR3 protein. The sample contains roughly 30,000 distinct CDR3 sequences, around 10% of which appear only once. Sequencing was done on a sample of PBMCs. The chain has TRBV4-1 and TRBJ2-5, with TRBD2 matching over 9 bases. The clonotype was recovered from a woman in her sixties in good health. CDR3 in DNA: TGCGCCAGCAGCCAGTTGGGGACTAGCCTCGGAGAGACCCAGTACTTC. It codes for CASSQLGTSLGETQYF.